A selection of T cell receptor beta chains follows, all from one sample in a study of blood T cell repertoires in COVID-19. Produced via immunoSEQ multiplex PCR; TCRdb's table is partial and in-frame only. The table includes about 130,000 clones, 86% detected once. The sequencing sample was made of peripheral blood. These receptors were collected from a human donor in a cohort sampled during active COVID-19. CDR3s include the opening cysteine and the closing phenylalanine or tryptophan. The D gene is left open where the match is weak.

v_gene,j_gene,d_gene,CDR3nt,CDR3aa
TRBV5-1,TRBJ2-2,TRBD2,TGCGCCAGCAGCCTCGGACTAGCGGGATATACTCGGGGCACCGGGGAGCTGTTTTTT,CASSLGLAGYTRGTGELFF
TRBV2,TRBJ1-2,TRBD1,TGTGCCAGCTCGGGACAGCCATTCTATGGCTACACCTTC,CASSGQPFYGYTF
TRBV19,TRBJ2-4,-,TGTGCCAGTAGCTCCGGGTATCGGAGGGATTTGGCCAAAAACATTCAGTACTTC,CASSSGYRRDLAKNIQYF
TRBV19,TRBJ1-1,-,TGTGCCAGTAGTCAGGGGCTAATGAACACTGAAGCTTTCTTT,CASSQGLMNTEAFF
TRBV5-4,TRBJ2-7,-,TGTGCCAGCAGCCTGTCGGGGTACGAGCAGTACTTC,CASSLSGYEQYF
TRBV11-2,TRBJ2-7,-,TGTGCCAGCAGCTTAATCAGCTACGAGCAGTACTTC,CASSLISYEQYF
TRBV7-9,TRBJ1-1,-,TGTGCCAGCAACTCGGACAGCACTTTGAACACTGAAGCTTTCTTT,CASNSDSTLNTEAFF
TRBV3-1/TRBV3-2,TRBJ2-3,-,TGTGCCAGCAGCCAACGGAGGGATACGCAGTATTTT,CASSQRRDTQYF
TRBV5-6,TRBJ1-2,-,TGTGCCAGCAGCTTGGCCCAAGTCCCAGGGCTAGGCTACACCTTC,CASSLAQVPGLGYTF
TRBV9,TRBJ2-5,TRBD2,TGTGCCAGCAGCTCCCGGGGGGGGACCGGGGAGACCCAGTACTTC,CASSSRGGTGETQYF